This T cell receptor beta chain appears in the sequencing data of a study of blood T cell repertoires in COVID-19. Whole-study context: Samples came from the United States, Italy and Spain, spanning acute and convalescent COVID-19. Sources were T cells, B-cell-depleted T cells, or PBMCs; the material itself was cDNA or gDNA.

In the original processing: Cell counts per sample came from amplifying reference gene primers. Sequencing was performed with immunoSEQ multiplex PCR; in TCRdb, only in-frame clones are kept and a portion is missing. That table is the source of V, J and clone size, and D and trimming were worked out from the DNA. In the table there are about 100,000 clones, around nine tenths of which are singletons. The CDR3 spans 14 residues. Trimming shortened V by 2 bases and J by 5 bases, and 13 bases separated the two germline ends. In germline, CDR1 is SGDLS, CDR2 YYNGEE. The clonotype comes from a woman older than 75 with acute or convalescent COVID-19. J is TRBJ2-5 and V is TRBV9, with a weak D call TRBD1 (6 bases). Sequencing was carried out using peripheral blood. CDR3 nucleotide sequence: TGTGCCAGCAGCGTTGGGGGCTGGATGGAGACCCAGTACTTC. This sequence encodes CASSVGGWMETQYF.